These 9 T cell receptor beta chains came from one sample sequenced in a study of tissue T cells after allogeneic stem cell transplantation. Method: immunoSEQ multiplex PCR; TCRdb's copy keeps in-frame clones and lacks some. The profile shows approximately 20,000 clones, approximately 69% of them singletons. Sequencing was done on a sample of blood. The receptors stem from a female BALB/c mouse in good health. This strain's MHC haplotype is H2-d.

This clone was counted between two and nine times. Each gene name is a mouse one. The CDR3 end is not reached by the read, which stops 1 residue before it; the germline J gene fills it in. The V call is TRBV5, the J call TRBJ1-3, with 10 bases fitting TRBD1. The CDR3 has 16 amino acids. The J segment lost 5 bases and the V segment lost 0 bases, leaving 4 bases of the junction unmatched. Looked up from germline, CDR1 is LGHNA and CDR2 is YNLKQL (reference sequence). The DNA read from the CDR3 is TGTGCCAGCAGCCAAGAATCGGGACAGGGGAGAAATACGCTCTAT. It specifies CASSQESGQGRNTLY. The whole CDR3 protein reads CASSQESGQGRNTLYF.

This clone was seen only a few times. Gene names are the mouse ones. The read finishes 1 residue shy of the CDR3 end, and the germline J gene is used to complete it. This chain links TRBV20 with TRBJ2-7; TRBD2 matches 11 bases. Germline trimming cut 7 bases from V and 3 bases from J; bases unmatched to any gene: 8. Germline CDR1 GFQATS, CDR2 STVNSAI. The CDR3 has 14 amino acids. This CDR3 is CGVLSGTGGYEQYF. Partial CDR3 DNA: TGTGGTGTCCTCTCCGGGACTGGGGGCTATGAACAGTAC. Using reference TRBV20 and TRBJ2-7 for the parts outside the CDR3, the full variable domain is GALVYQYPRRTICKSGTSMRMECQAVGFQATSVAWYRQSPQKTFELIALSTVNSAIKYEQNFTQEKFPISHPNLSFSSMTVLNAYLEDRGLYLCGVLSGTGGYEQYFGPGTRLTVL.

A word on this clone: Gene names are the mouse ones. The CDR3 sequence is CASSSGTNTEVFF. The part of the CDR3 DNA that was read is TGTGCCAGCAGTTCCGGGACAAACACAGAAGTCTTC. J is TRBJ1-1 and V is TRBV4; the D is unclear. The CDR3 extends 1 residue past the end of the read, so its final part is completed from the germline J gene. V lost 6 bases and J lost 0, with 8 bases in between. The germline V gene has CDR1 LGHDT and CDR2 YNNKQL (reference sequence). CDR3 length: 13 residues. Complete variable domain (other parts from reference TRBV4 and TRBJ1-1): ETAVFQTPNYHVTQVGNEVSFNCKQTLGHDTMYWYKQDSKKLLKIMFSYNNKQLIVNETVPRRFSPQSSDKAHLNLRIKSVEPEDSAVYLCASSSGTNTEVFFGKGTRLTVV.

As concerns this clone: The gene names given are mouse names. The read stops 1 residue short of the end of the CDR3; the missing end is completed from the germline J gene. The genes are TRBV2 and TRBJ1-3; D remains unclear. V was shortened by 1 base and J by 0 bases, with 7 bases between the two germline ends. The germline V gene has CDR1 LGHNA and CDR2 YSYQKL. The CDR3 is 15 residues long. The DNA read from the CDR3 is TGTGCCAGCAGCCAAGGAACATATTCTGGAAATACGCTCTAT. Translating it yields CASSQGTYSGNTLY. The whole CDR3 reads CASSQGTYSGNTLYF.

Of note for this clone: The gene symbols are mouse symbols. The observed sequence ends 1 residue before the CDR3 terminus, with the missing tail filled in from the germline J gene. The rearrangement joins TRBV20 to TRBJ2-2; D not resolved. The germline V gene encodes CDR1 GFQATS and CDR2 STVNSAI. The CDR3 covers 13 residues. V lost 2 bases to trimming and J lost 0 bases, with 4 bases between them. CDR3 region: CGARTANTGQLYF. The CDR3 DNA, read in part, is TGTGGTGCTAGGACAGCAAACACCGGGCAGCTCTAC.

A remark on this clone: Gene and germline names: mouse. The read halts 1 residue ahead of the CDR3 end, with the missing end drawn from the germline J gene. This chain uses TRBV13-3 with TRBJ2-7; D not resolved. The CDR3 runs 9 residues. Germline CDR1 NNHDY, CDR2 SYVADS. Between the trimmed V and J ends, which lost 0 bases and 8 bases, there was a span of 0 bases. The CDR3 sequence: CASSDEQYF. CDR3 bases read: TGTGCCAGCAGTGATGAACAGTAC.

Regarding this clone: Mouse names are used for the genes. The CDR3 end lies 1 residue beyond the end of the read and is filled in from the germline J gene. The rearrangement links TRBV5 to TRBJ2-1; TRBD1 aligns across 8 bases. Germline trimming cut 4 bases from V and 1 base from J; bases unmatched to any gene: 3. CDR3 length equals 15 residues. Per the germline V gene, CDR1 is LGHNA and CDR2 is YNLKQL (reference sequence). CDR3 sequence: CASSPRQGNYAEQFF. The covered CDR3 bases are TGTGCCAGCAGCCCTCGACAGGGGAACTATGCTGAGCAGTTC.

A word on this clone: Mouse gene names and germline throughout. Sequencing ends 1 residue short of the CDR3 end; the germline J gene provides the rest. The V and J genes are TRBV13-2 and TRBJ1-3; tentative D call: TRBD1 (5 bases). The V and J ends lost 2 bases and 3 bases respectively, with 9 bases between them. Per germline, CDR1 NNHNN and CDR2 SYGAGS (reference sequence). This CDR3 comprises 14 residues. Incomplete CDR3 DNA: TGTGCCAGCGGTGAGCAGGGTAATGGAAATACGCTCTAT. Amino acid sequence: CASGEQGNGNTLY. The whole CDR3 sequence is CASGEQGNGNTLYF.

On this clone itself: The germline and genes are mouse ones. The read finishes 1 residue shy of the CDR3 end, and the germline J gene is used to complete it. This chain connects TRBV2 to TRBJ1-3; D is perhaps TRBD1 (5 bases). CDR1 and CDR2 from the germline V gene are LGHNA and YSYQKL. V was trimmed by 1 base and J by 0 bases, leaving 7 bases between them. The CDR3 runs 15 residues. CDR3 amino acids: CASSQAGNSGNTLYF. CDR3 DNA (partial): TGTGCCAGCAGCCAAGCAGGGAATTCTGGAAATACGCTCTAT.